These 13 T cell receptor beta chains were sequenced from one sample in a study of Ad26.COV2.S vaccination and SARS-CoV-2 variants. Clones were read by immunoSEQ multiplex PCR, and TCRdb kept only the in-frame ones, dropping some. Of under 150,000 clones listed, roughly 90% are singletons. The sequenced sample was peripheral blood, obtained after recovery from COVID-19. Receptor source: a human donor who had recovered from COVID-19.

This chain connects TRBV6-5 to TRBJ1-5; 10 bases match TRBD1. There are 15 residues in the CDR3. Germline-derived CDR1 and CDR2 are MNHEY and SVGAGI. V lost 10 bases, J lost 4 bases, and 10 bases stayed unmatched. In DNA form, the CDR3 reads TGTGCCACCAAGATAGAGGGACAGGGGAATCAGCCCCAGCATTTT. Its protein product is CATKIEGQGNQPQHF.

The chain links TRBV5-1 to TRBJ1-3; TRBD1 is a possible D gene (5 bases). Per germline, CDR1 SGHRS and CDR2 YFSETQ. The ends were cut back, 4 bases at V and 8 bases at J, with 19 bases in the middle. The CDR3 has 15 residues. CDR3 protein: CASSDLTPGQDTIYF. Written as DNA, the CDR3 is TGCGCCAGCAGCGATCTGACCCCGGGGCAGGACACCATATATTTT.

A single count supports this clone. The genes are TRBV11-2 and TRBJ2-2; TRBD1 might be the D (5 bases). CDR1 and CDR2 (germline): SGHAT, FQNNGV. The V gene lost 0 bases and the J gene lost 3 bases, with 11 bases spanning the gap. The CDR3 loop spans 16 amino acids. Here the CDR3 DNA reads TGTGCCAGCAGCTTAGAAGGGGCCCTAGACACCGGGGAGCTGTTTTTT. This gives the protein CASSLEGALDTGELFF.

The J gene is TRBJ2-7, the V gene TRBV4-1, with a possible D match to TRBD2 (5 bases). In germline, CDR1 is MGHRA, CDR2 YSYEKL. The length of the CDR3 is 15 residues. The V end was cut by 4 bases, the J end by 1 base, with 14 bases between. Written as DNA, the CDR3 is TGCGCCAGCAGCCCCTCCGGACTGAGGTCCTACGAGCAGTACTTC. Its protein product is CASSPSGLRSYEQYF.

The chain employs TRBV27 and TRBJ1-2; TRBD1 aligns across 8 bases. This CDR3 contains 13 residues. J lost 7 bases, V lost 4 bases, and 5 bases had no gene match. The germline CDR1 and CDR2 sequences are MNHEY and SMNVEV (reference sequence). The chain's CDR3 is CASSSQGAAGYTF. In DNA form, the CDR3 reads TGTGCCAGCAGTTCCCAGGGGGCGGCTGGCTACACCTTC.

The chain couples TRBV30 to TRBJ2-3; no clear D. CDR1 and CDR2 from the germline V gene are GTSNPN and SVGIG (reference sequence). With 4 bases removed from V and 0 bases from J, the gap between germline ends came to 11 bases. The CDR3 contains 14 residues. The CDR3 DNA reads TGTGCCTGGACTCTTGGCAGAAGCACAGATACGCAGTATTTT. As protein: CAWTLGRSTDTQYF.

The chain combines TRBV7-9 with TRBJ1-1, with unresolved D. V dropped 1 base and J dropped 3 bases, with 12 bases sitting between them. The V gene's germline CDR1 is SEHNR and CDR2 FQNEAQ (reference sequence). This CDR3 has 15 residues. The CDR3 loop is CASSLVILGDTEAFF. In DNA, the CDR3 is TGTGCCAGCAGCTTAGTGATCTTAGGTGACACTGAAGCTTTCTTT.

The CDR3 DNA reads as TGTGCCAGCAGTTATGACAGGGCTGGAAACACCATATATTTT. This codes for CASSYDRAGNTIYF. The chain recombines TRBV6-6 with TRBJ1-3; 7 bases are a match to TRBD1. CDR3 size: 14 residues. After removal of 3 bases from V and 2 bases from J, the junction contained 1 base not matched to a gene. Germline CDR1 and CDR2: MNHNY and SVGAGI (reference sequence).

The chain combines TRBV30 with TRBJ1-2, with D uncertain. The CDR3 contains 11 residues. V lost 3 bases and J 4 bases, leaving 6 bases between the germline ends. CDR1 is GTSNPN and CDR2 is SVGIG in the germline V gene (reference sequence). For the CDR3, the DNA is TGTGCCTGGAGGGCCACCTATGGCTACACCTTC. Amino acids: CAWRATYGYTF.

The chain employs TRBV19 and TRBJ1-1; unclear D gene. With 1 base removed from V and 0 bases from J, the gap between germline ends came to 9 bases. CDR3 length: 15 residues. CDR1 and CDR2 (germline): LNHDA, SQIVND (reference sequence). For the CDR3, the DNA is TGTGCCAGTAGTATAGGGCACCGATTGAACACTGAAGCTTTCTTT. It codes for CASSIGHRLNTEAFF.

The rearrangement uses TRBV6-5 and TRBJ1-1, with D possibly matching TRBD1 (5 bases). V was clipped by 2 bases and J by 6 bases, with 19 bases between them. This CDR3 is 16 amino acids long. Per germline, CDR1 MNHEY and CDR2 SVGAGI. The CDR3 reads CASSYRDRRLSPEAFF. The CDR3 region has the DNA TGTGCCAGCAGTTACAGGGACCGCCGGCTCAGTCCTGAAGCTTTCTTT.

This clone was recorded only once. The CDR3 nucleotides read TGTGCCAGCTATTCCTGGACAGGGACTAACTATGGCTACACCTTC. Amino acids: CASYSWTGTNYGYTF. The V call is TRBV6-5, the J call TRBJ1-2; TRBD1 agrees at 8 bases. CDR1 is MNHEY, CDR2 SVGAGI, per germline. Germline trimming cut 8 bases from V and 0 bases from J; bases unmatched to any gene: 8. The CDR3 covers 15 residues.

The chain carries TRBV28 and TRBJ1-2; a weak D match, TRBD1 (5 bases). The CDR3 is 14 amino acids. Per germline, CDR1 MDHEN and CDR2 SYDVKM. The germline V and J ends were trimmed by 6 bases and 5 bases, with 16 bases remaining between them. The CDR3 spells CASSLTGFRYGYTF. CDR3 nucleotide sequence: TGTGCCAGCAGCTTAACAGGCTTCAGATATGGCTACACCTTC.